These 25 T cell receptor beta chains originate from one sample sequenced in a study of CD8 T cells in ankylosing spondylitis. Whole-study findings and limits: One TCR beta motif, made up of about 8 highly homologous variants, appeared characteristic of ankylosing spondylitis blood.

TCRdb itself ran the 5' RACE reads through MiXCR, one entry per CDR3 protein. The sample has around 480,000 distinct CDR3 sequences; 17% are singletons. The antigens these receptors bind are not known. Sequenced input: blood, either unsorted or a sorted T cell fraction (not recorded which). These receptors were collected from a male donor with ankylosing spondylitis.

This chain uses TRBV3-1 with TRBJ1-1; the D gene is possibly TRBD1 (5 bases). The V gene lost 1 base and the J gene lost 4 bases, with 10 bases spanning the gap. Looked up from germline, CDR1 is LGHDT and CDR2 is YNNKEL (reference sequence). The CDR3 covers 14 residues. CDR3 DNA sequence: TGTGCCAGCAGCCAAGGTCGACAGTCCACTGAAGCTTTCTTT. It yields the protein CASSQGRQSTEAFF.

In this sample, this clonotype turned up once. CDR3 sequence: CASSTLTSEAFF. In DNA form, the CDR3 reads TGTGCCAGCAGCACCCTGACGTCAGAAGCTTTCTTT. The chain uses TRBV7-8 and TRBJ1-1; D is undetermined. Germline values: CDR1 SGHVS, CDR2 FQNEAQ. The V and J ends lost 5 bases and 8 bases respectively, with 12 bases between them. There are 12 residues in the CDR3. Supplemented by reference TRBV7-8 and TRBJ1-1, the full variable domain reads GAGVSQSPRYKVAKRGQDVALRCDPISGHVSLFWYQQALGQGPEFLTYFQNEAQLDKSGLPSDRFFAERPEGSVSTLKIQRTQQEDSAVYLCASSTLTSEAFFGQGTRLTVV.

As regards this clonotype: A read error is possible here, since a much larger clone lies one base away. The gene calls are TRBV21-1 and TRBJ1-1; TRBD1 is the table's D call and was not checked against the DNA. TRBV21-1 is noted as a pseudogene. The CDR3 is made up of 19 amino acids. The CDR3: CASLPGDRRHRIMNTEAFF. The CDR3 coding sequence is TGTGCCAGCCTCCCGGGGGACAGGCGACACCGGATAATGAACACTGAAGCTTTCTTT.

This clonotype has a handful of counts. The chain uses TRBV5-1 and TRBJ1-3; D unresolved. V lost 3 bases, J lost 2 bases, and 12 bases lay in between. Germline V gene sequence: CDR1 SGHRS, CDR2 YFSETQ. The CDR3 runs 15 residues. The CDR3 DNA reads TGCGCCAGCAGCTACCATCTTGGACCTGGAAACACCATATATTTT. Translating gives CASSYHLGPGNTIYF.

The genes are TRBV6-4 and TRBJ2-1; D may match TRBD1 or TRBD2 (5 bases each). There are 15 residues in the CDR3. V lost 6 bases and J 0 bases, leaving 12 bases between the germline ends. CDR1 is MRHNA, CDR2 SNTAGT, per germline. CDR3 nucleotide sequence: TGTGCCAGCAGCAGGGACGGAGCCTCCTACAATGAGCAGTTCTTC. Amino acid sequence: CASSRDGASYNEQFF.

This clonotype was counted many times. The chain recombines TRBV29-1 with TRBJ2-2; TRBD2 might be the D (6 bases). Germline V gene lookup returns CDR1 SQVTM and CDR2 ANQGSEA. The V end was cut by 5 bases, the J end by 6 bases, with 10 bases between. The CDR3 sequence is 12 residues long. CDR3 amino acids: CSVTGEAGELFF. The CDR3 nucleotides read TGCAGCGTTACTGGGGAGGCCGGGGAGCTGTTTTTT.

This chain connects TRBV9 to TRBJ2-2, with a tentative D call TRBD2 (6 bases). Trimming left V 4 bases short and J 4 bases short, with 14 bases between. CDR3 length: 15 amino acids. Germline-derived CDR1 and CDR2 are SGDLS and YYNGEE. The CDR3 coding sequence is TGTGCCAGCAGCCCCCGGGACTCCACCACCGGGGAGCTGTTTTTT. The encoded protein is CASSPRDSTTGELFF.

J is TRBJ1-5 and V is TRBV6-1; 9 bases are a match to TRBD1. Germline V gene sequence: CDR1 MNHNS, CDR2 SASEGT. The CDR3 loop spans 15 amino acids. J was trimmed by 3 bases and V by 6 bases; bases with no gene match: 6. CDR3 bases: TGTGCCAGCAGGGAAACAGGGGGCTTCAATCAGCCCCAGCATTTT. Its protein product is CASRETGGFNQPQHF.

The gene calls are TRBV10-3 and TRBJ1-2, with no clear D. The CDR3 contains 13 residues. Trimming stripped 5 bases from V and 2 bases from J, with 9 bases between. Germline CDR1 reads ENHRY; CDR2 reads SYGVKD. CDR3 loop: CAISPTQNYGYTF. The DNA for the CDR3 is TGTGCCATCAGTCCGACTCAGAACTATGGCTACACCTTC.

J is TRBJ1-1 and V is TRBV29-1; perhaps TRBD1 as D (5 bases). Deletions cut 5 bases from V and 0 bases from J, with 13 bases between. This CDR3 is 14 amino acids long. Germline CDR1 is SQVTM and CDR2 is ANQGSEA. The CDR3 protein is CSVRTTFLNTEAFF. The DNA of the CDR3 is TGCAGCGTTCGGACAACTTTTTTGAACACTGAAGCTTTCTTT.

This clonotype showed up just a few times. V is TRBV27 and J is TRBJ1-5, with TRBD1 as a possible D gene (5 bases). The CDR3 is made up of 14 amino acids. Trimming removed 8 bases at V and 1 base at J, with 12 bases between. Germline V gene data show CDR1 as MNHEY and CDR2 as SMNVEV (reference sequence). DNA for the CDR3: TGTGCCAGCGGAAACTACAGGAGCAATCAGCCCCAGCATTTT. It is translated as CASGNYRSNQPQHF.

This clonotype has just one count. The chain has TRBV12-3 or TRBV12-4 and TRBJ1-6; TRBD1 is a possible D gene (6 bases). The CDR3 has 14 amino acids. V was trimmed by 4 bases and J by 7 bases, leaving 11 bases between them. CDR3 in DNA: TGTGCCAGCAGTTCCCACCAGGGGAATTCACCCCTCCACTTT. Its protein is CASSSHQGNSPLHF.

This clonotype came up a few times. The chain couples TRBV20-1 to TRBJ2-1; 8 positions agree with TRBD2. This CDR3 contains 15 residues. Per the germline V gene, CDR1 is DFQATT and CDR2 is SNEGSKA (reference sequence). V lost 6 bases to trimming and J lost 5 bases; unmatched junction nucleotides: 12. The CDR3, as DNA: TGCAGTGCCCGACCCCGGCTAGCGGGTCACAATGAGCAGTTCTTC. This translates into CSARPRLAGHNEQFF.

This clonotype was seen a handful of times. This sequence joins TRBV20-1 and TRBJ1-1; D might be TRBD1 (5 bases). This CDR3 is built from 10 residues. V gave up 5 bases and J gave up 8 bases, with 9 bases separating them. Germline CDR1 DFQATT, CDR2 SNEGSKA (reference sequence). In nucleotides, the CDR3 is TGCAGTGCTGGGGACCCGGAAGCTTTCTTT. Residues: CSAGDPEAFF.

V and J are TRBV4-3 and TRBJ2-6, with D possibly being TRBD2 (6 bases). This CDR3 is 18 amino acids long. CDR1 and CDR2 (germline): LGHNA, YSLEER. V was pared by 1 base and J by 0 bases, with 13 bases between. This CDR3 reads CASSQVRERVSGANVLTF. DNA for the CDR3: TGCGCCAGCAGCCAAGTGAGAGAGCGGGTCTCTGGGGCCAACGTCCTGACTTTC.

This clonotype showed up just a few times. This chain connects TRBV11-2 to TRBJ1-6; D not certain. The CDR3 sequence is 17 residues long. Trimming left V 0 bases short and J 0 bases short, with 9 bases between. The germline V gene encodes CDR1 SGHAT and CDR2 FQNNGV. The CDR3 region has the DNA TGTGCCAGCAGCTTAGATTTGGTTAGCTCCTATAATTCACCCCTCCACTTT. This codes for CASSLDLVSSYNSPLHF.

The chain employs TRBV4-2 and TRBJ1-1; possible D gene TRBD1, 6 bases. This CDR3 contains 15 residues. Deletions cut 4 bases from V and 6 bases from J, with 18 bases between. CDR1 and CDR2 from the germline V gene are LGHNA and YNFKEQ. CDR3 sequence (DNA): TGTGCCAGCAGCCGACCAACTACAGGGTCCGCTGAAGCTTTCTTT. The encoded protein is CASSRPTTGSAEAFF.

CDR3 DNA: TGTGCCAGCAGCTTAGGTCCCGGGGGTCTGGATACGCAGTATTTT. Translation: CASSLGPGGLDTQYF. V and J are TRBV7-9 and TRBJ2-3; a possible D gene is TRBD2 (6 bases). This CDR3 contains 15 residues. Germline V gene data show CDR1 as SEHNR and CDR2 as FQNEAQ (reference sequence). Trimming took off 1 base at V and 6 bases at J, with 14 bases between the two ends.

In its sample, this clonotype was seen a few times. V usage is TRBV24-1 and J usage is TRBJ2-5; 8 bases match TRBD1. Germline assignment: CDR1 KGHDR and CDR2 SFDVKD. This CDR3 has 12 residues. V lost 11 bases, J lost 5 bases, and 6 bases stayed unmatched. The CDR3 DNA sequence: TGTGCCATCGGACAGGGAACGGAGACCCAGTACTTC. This codes for CAIGQGTETQYF.

The rearrangement links TRBV12-3 or TRBV12-4 to TRBJ2-5, with TRBD1 identical over 8 bases. Trimming took 6 bases from V and 5 from J; bases not matched to a gene: 14. The CDR3 totals 16 residues. The CDR3 protein is CASRPRQGRGMETQYF. CDR3 DNA: TGTGCCAGCAGACCTAGACAGGGGCGCGGGATGGAGACCCAGTACTTC.

This clonotype is labeled medium-sized (0.01 to 0.1%). One junction end disagrees with the germline gene, perhaps due to a read error. This chain joins TRBV5-1 and TRBJ2-7, with D possibly being TRBD1 (9 bases). The CDR3 sequence is 14 residues long. The germline V gene has CDR1 SGHRS and CDR2 YFSETQ. The CDR3 DNA reads TGTGCCAGCAGTTTAGCGGGACAGGGCTACGAGCAGTACTTC. This translates into CASSLAGQGYEQYF.

The rearrangement uses TRBV29-1 and TRBJ2-1, with TRBD2 as a possible D gene (5 bases). Germline CDR1 is SQVTM and CDR2 is ANQGSEA. The CDR3 loop spans 15 amino acids. V was clipped by 3 bases and J by 0 bases, with 12 bases between them. CDR3 sequence: CSVDVVAFSYNEQFF. CDR3 nucleotides: TGCAGCGTTGACGTAGTAGCGTTCTCCTACAATGAGCAGTTCTTC.

In this sample, this clonotype turned up a few times. The rearrangement uses TRBV20-1 and TRBJ2-7, with 9 bases matching TRBD1. This CDR3 is 14 amino acids long. CDR1 is DFQATT and CDR2 is SNEGSKA in the germline V gene (reference sequence). Trimming removed 6 bases from V and 5 bases from J; junction bases left unmatched: 11. As DNA, the CDR3 is TGCAGTGCAGAAGCCGGGACAGGGTACGACGAGCAGTACTTC. It codes for CSAEAGTGYDEQYF.

This rearrangement joins TRBV30 to TRBJ2-1; 9 nucleotides match TRBD2. Germline values: CDR1 GTSNPN, CDR2 SVGIG (reference sequence). The CDR3 spans 13 residues. Trimming at V came to 3 bases and at J to 6 bases, leaving 3 bases not matched to a gene. The CDR3 loop is CAWRLAGVNEQFF. The CDR3 DNA reads TGTGCCTGGAGACTAGCGGGTGTCAATGAGCAGTTCTTC.

This clonotype appeared a few times. This chain links TRBV18 with TRBJ1-1; D is undetermined. Deletions cut 3 bases from V and 7 bases from J, with 21 bases between. The CDR3 spans 16 residues. From germline, CDR1 is KGHSH and CDR2 LQKENI. The CDR3 DNA is TGTGCCAGCTCACCGCTGGTGCTTGGTACTCGGGGTGAAGCTTTCTTT. Its protein product is CASSPLVLGTRGEAFF.